This paragraph reports one T cell receptor beta chain. Its matching antigen is unknown. These data are taken from a study of glioma-infiltrating T cells. Overall study context: Low-grade gliomas were grade II; glioblastomas were grade IV at initial diagnosis. Presurgical dexamethasone in glioma patients lasted six or fewer days.

Broader study findings: Shared blood CDR3 signature motifs marked patients with low tissue-blood divergence. Gliomas, especially low-grade, showed above-expected tissue-blood divergence; non-neoplastic patients showed below.

The iRepertoire nested amplicon-rescue multiplex PCR amplified TCR alpha and beta CDR3s from RNA. In TCRdb, the multiplex PCR reads were re-called with MiXCR into one record per CDR3 protein. The repertoire holds more than 350,000 distinct CDR3 sequences, with around 45% as singletons. This TCR derives from a human donor with low-grade glioma or glioblastoma, undergoing nonglioma brain surgery, or in good health (not recorded which). The sample comprised glioma tissue, nonneoplastic brain tissue, or PBMCs (not recorded which).

Here the CDR3 DNA reads TGTGCCAGCAGTGTAAGCAGGGATAACTATGGCTACACCTTC. Encoded protein: CASSVSRDNYGYTF. This chain links TRBV2 with TRBJ1-2, with D perhaps matching TRBD1 (5 bases). The CDR3 is 14 amino acids. Germline CDR1 SNHLY, CDR2 FYNNEI. V was pared by 4 bases and J by 1 base, with 10 bases between. Full variable domain (rest looked up from reference TRBV2 and TRBJ1-2): EPEVTQTPSHQVTQMGQEVILRCVPISNHLYFYWYRQILGQKVEFLVSFYNNEISEKSEIFDDQFSVERPDGSNFTLKIRSTKLEDSAMYFCASSVSRDNYGYTFGSGTRLTVV.